This T cell receptor beta chain was retrieved from a study of T-cell reconstitution after alpha-beta-depleted transplantation in children. CDR3 length: 16 amino acids. V lost 3 bases and J lost 6, with 18 bases in between. Unique molecular identifiers featured in how the TCRbeta library was prepared. TCRdb redid the calling of the PCR reads with MiXCR, one entry per CDR3 protein. In the table there are about 980,000 distinct CDR3 sequences, about 29% of which are singletons. This clonotype turned up a few times. The antigen remains unidentified. Study conclusions and caveats: Hyperexpanded clones declined; after one year, newly produced T cells mostly supplied diversity.

V and J are TRBV12-3 or TRBV12-4 and TRBJ2-1; tentatively, D is TRBD1 (5 bases). The receptor was derived from a boy under three years old who had a stem cell transplant for SCID, so the T cells may come from the graft donor. Sequenced here: PBMCs, mostly from graft donor cells, sampled 360 days after TCRalphabeta/CD19-depleted stem cell transplant. The CDR3 nucleotides are TGTGCCAGCAGTTTTGCCGTGCCAGGGCCTGTCAATGAGCAGTTCTTC. Protein: CASSFAVPGPVNEQFF.